This T cell receptor (beta chain) was recorded in a study of CD8 T cells in ankylosing spondylitis. Many counts were recorded for this clonotype. What it binds is unknown. From the 5' RACE reads, TCRdb called clonotypes with MiXCR, one entry per CDR3 protein. The sample contains more than 300,000 distinct CDR3 sequences, roughly 8% of which appear only once. Study observations and caveats: Matched synovial fluid from ankylosing spondylitis patients was reported to be enriched for disease-linked clones. With a CD8+ phenotype, disease-linked clones were relatively rare in peripheral blood. A TCR beta motif made of about 8 highly homologous variants seemed typical of ankylosing spondylitis blood.

This CDR3 is 17 amino acids long. Germline V gene lookup returns CDR1 SEHNR and CDR2 FQNEAQ (reference sequence). V was cut by 2 bases and J by 7 bases, with 20 bases left in between. This chain uses TRBV7-9 with TRBJ2-2; D perhaps matches TRBD2 (6 bases). This TCR was recovered from a male donor with ankylosing spondylitis. The sequenced material came from blood, either unsorted or a sorted T cell fraction (not recorded which). This chain's CDR3 is CASSLRVGGNADGELFF. CDR3 in DNA: TGTGCCAGCAGCTTACGGGTTGGCGGGAACGCTGACGGGGAGCTGTTTTTT.